This T cell receptor (beta chain) was captured by sequencing in a study of blood T cells in healthy people across ages. General observations from the study: TCR beta diversity per million T cells fell roughly linearly with age. The donors' CMV status was not determined, possibly confounding changes in expanded clonotypes.

CDR1 is SQVTM and CDR2 is ANQGSEA in the germline V gene. This CDR3 has 14 residues. The V gene lost 5 bases and the J gene lost 1 base, with 13 bases spanning the gap. Each donor supplied approximately 10 milliliters of peripheral blood. This clonotype occurred once. Antigen specificity is unknown. Together with a sample-barcoded 5' primer, a J-beta primer mix was included in a second PCR lasting roughly 6 to 12 cycles. TCRdb re-called the 5' RACE reads with MiXCR, one entry per CDR3 protein. The sample holds about 670,000 distinct CDR3 sequences, 40% to 65% seen once. This chain joins TRBV29-1 and TRBJ2-3; D is possibly TRBD1 (7 bases). This TCR was sampled from a woman over 75 in good health. The sequenced sample consisted of blood. The CDR3 sequence: CSVQGGMRTDTQYF. The CDR3 coding sequence is TGCAGCGTTCAGGGGGGTATGCGCACAGATACGCAGTATTTT.